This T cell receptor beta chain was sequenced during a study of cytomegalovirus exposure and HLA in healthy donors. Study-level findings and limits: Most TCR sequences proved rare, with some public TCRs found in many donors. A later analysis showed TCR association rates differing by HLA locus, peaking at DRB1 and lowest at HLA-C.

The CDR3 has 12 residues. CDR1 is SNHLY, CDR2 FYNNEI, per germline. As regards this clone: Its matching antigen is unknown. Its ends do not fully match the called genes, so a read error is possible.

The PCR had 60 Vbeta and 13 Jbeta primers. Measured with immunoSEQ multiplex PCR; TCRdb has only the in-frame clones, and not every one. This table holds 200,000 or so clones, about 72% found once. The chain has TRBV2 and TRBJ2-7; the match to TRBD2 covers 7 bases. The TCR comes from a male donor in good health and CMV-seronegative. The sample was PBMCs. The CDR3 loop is CASSEGWGSSGF. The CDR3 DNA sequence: TGTGCCAGCAGTGAAGGGTGGGGGTCTAGCGGCTTC. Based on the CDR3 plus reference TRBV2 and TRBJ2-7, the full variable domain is EPEVTQTPSHQVTQMGQEVILRCVPISNHLYFYWYRQILGQKVEFLVSFYNNEISEKSEIFDDQFSVERPDGSNFTLKIRSTKLEDSAMYFCASSEGWGSSGFGPGTRLTVT.